The rows below give T cell receptor beta chains drawn from one sample of a study of T cell repertoires in cytomegalovirus infection. TCRdb recomputed calls from the reads with MiXCR, one row per CDR3 protein. The profile shows approximately 300,000 distinct CDR3 sequences, approximately 25% of them singletons. These receptors' antigens are unknown. The sample in question was cultured PBMCs, obtained from culture after CMV antigen stimulation. The receptors were sampled from a human donor in good health (CMV status not recorded). Some clones in this sample may be carry-over from other donors' samples. The CDR3 runs from the conserved cysteine through the conserved F or W. A D gene is named only where the DNA matches it firmly. Clone size is stated in some rows and not others, as once, few, many or a class when expanded.

j_gene | v_gene | d_gene | abundance | CDR3nt | CDR3aa
TRBJ2-4 | TRBV28 | NA | NA | TGTGCCAGCAGTCCCCCGGGGACCCTAGCCAAAAACATTCAGTACTTC | CASSPPGTLAKNIQYF
TRBJ1-5 | TRBV7-2 | NA | NA | TGTGCCAGCAGCTCCGGGGGCTATCAGCCCCAGCATTTT | CASSSGGYQPQHF
TRBJ2-3 | TRBV5-1 | TRBD2 | few | TGCGCCAGCAGCTCCTCGACTAGCGGGAGAAGGGCAGATACGCAGTATTTT | CASSSSTSGRRADTQYF
TRBJ2-4 | TRBV7-2 | TRBD1 | few | TGTGCCAGCAGCTTCTCCGGGACAGCGGTTCGACTAGCCAAAAACATTCAGTACTTC | CASSFSGTAVRLAKNIQYF
TRBJ2-3 | TRBV12-3/TRBV12-4 | NA | NA | TGTGCCAGCAGTTTAACCGAAGGAACAGATACGCAGTATTTT | CASSLTEGTDTQYF
TRBJ2-1 | TRBV4-3 | NA | few | TGCGCCAGCAGCCAAGACGTGTCGGCGGGGGCAAATGAGCAGTTCTTC | CASSQDVSAGANEQFF
TRBJ1-5 | TRBV19 | NA | NA | TGTGCCAGTTCTGGGGGAGGCAGCAATCAGCCCCAGCATTTT | CASSGGGSNQPQHF
TRBJ2-3 | TRBV15 | NA | many | TGTGCCACCAGCAGAGCCCGTGGTGCTCTTTCACCCCTACCTACTAGCACAGATACGCAGTATTTT | CATSRARGALSPLPTSTDTQYF
TRBJ2-1 | TRBV19 | NA | many | TGTGCCAGTAGTGATGGGCCGAGCTCCTACAATGAGCAGTTCTTC | CASSDGPSSYNEQFF
TRBJ2-5 | TRBV12-3/TRBV12-4 | NA | NA | TGTGCCGGCAGTTTACGCCTCGAAGAGACCCAGTACTTC | CAGSLRLEETQYF